The TCR beta chain described here comes from a study of human T cells and chemical hapten exposure. This clonotype was seen a few times. MiXCR, applied by TCRdb to the RACE reads, yields one record per CDR3 protein. The sample yields fewer than 100,000 distinct CDR3 sequences, roughly 11% seen once. This CDR3 has 14 residues. CDR1 MNHNS and CDR2 SASEGT come from the germline V gene. The trim removed 6 bases at V and 5 bases at J, leaving 7 bases unmatched. Time point in this sample: patch test 3, about 24 weeks after DPC sensitization. Treatment denoted: therapeutic diphenylcyclopropenone sensitization with weekly scalp DPC. Ahead of each patch test application, blood was drawn.

This receptor was taken from a woman aged 25 to 39 with alopecia areata. Some clones in this sample may be carry-over from other donors' samples. This chain joins TRBV6-1 and TRBJ2-7; 10 bases are a match to TRBD2. Sequencing was performed on whole blood, taken in connection with sensitization to the hapten diphenylcyclopropenone (DPC). Written as DNA, the CDR3 is TGTGCCAGCAGCAACTCCGGGACTAGCGACGAGCAGTACGTC. It translates to CASSNSGTSDEQYV.